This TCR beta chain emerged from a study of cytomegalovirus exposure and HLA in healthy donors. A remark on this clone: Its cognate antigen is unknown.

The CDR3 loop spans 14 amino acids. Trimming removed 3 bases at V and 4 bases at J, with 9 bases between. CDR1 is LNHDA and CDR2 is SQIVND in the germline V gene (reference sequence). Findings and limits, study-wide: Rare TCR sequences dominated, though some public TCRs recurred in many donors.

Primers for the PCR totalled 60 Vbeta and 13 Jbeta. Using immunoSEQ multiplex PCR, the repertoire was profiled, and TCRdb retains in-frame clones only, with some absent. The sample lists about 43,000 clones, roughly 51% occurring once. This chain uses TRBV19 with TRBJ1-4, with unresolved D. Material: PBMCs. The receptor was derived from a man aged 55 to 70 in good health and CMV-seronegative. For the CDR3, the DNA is TGTGCCAGTAGTATGCGGCAGAGTAATGAAAAACTGTTTTTT. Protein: CASSMRQSNEKLFF. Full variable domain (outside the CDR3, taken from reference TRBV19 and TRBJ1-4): DGGITQSPKYLFRKEGQNVTLSCEQNLNHDAMYWYRQDPGQGLRLIYYSQIVNDFQKGDIAEGYSVSREKKESFPLTVTSAQKNPTAFYLCASSMRQSNEKLFFGSGTQLSVL.